The source of this T cell receptor beta chain is a study of human T cells and chemical hapten exposure. Regarding the study as a whole: Counts of TCRs above 1 in 1000 frequency stayed unchanged with DPC sensitization.

Noted time point: healthy volunteer bleed at 2 weeks. Unseparated into fractions, whole blood served as the source from which total RNA was extracted. Germline V gene sequence: CDR1 SGHAT, CDR2 FQNNGV. The CDR3 is 15 amino acids. V shed 4 bases and J 5 bases; nucleotides not matched to a gene: 6. This clonotype appeared a few times. What it recognizes is unknown. It was the library that attached unique molecular identifiers to individual cDNA molecules. A single record per CDR3 protein comes from TCRdb applying MiXCR to the RACE reads. Counted here are tens of thousands of distinct CDR3 sequences, 6.5% to 9% occurring once; the ten biggest clones make up 9.9%.

The rearrangement joins TRBV11-2 to TRBJ2-5, with 11 bases matching TRBD2. This receptor was taken from a human donor in good health. Some clones in this sample may be carry-over from other donors' samples. What was sequenced was whole blood. The DNA of the CDR3 is TGTGCCAGCAGCTCGGGACTAGCGGATGGGGAGACCCAGTACTTC. Amino acids: CASSSGLADGETQYF.